A single sample is the source of the 30 T cell receptor beta chains below, sequenced in a study of PD-1 blockade in classical Hodgkin lymphoma. Stated time point: cycle 4 day 1 (C4D1), after 5 to 7 weeks of nivolumab. After autologous stem cell transplantation all patients relapsed, and prior brentuximab vedotin exposure differed between cohorts. Negative selection with magnetic separation was used to purify CD4+ T cells from thawed PBMCs. TCRdb's table, derived via immunoSEQ multiplex PCR, lists solely in-frame clones and lacks some. This sample has 25,000 to 35,000 clones, with 85% found just once. This specimen was CD4+ T cells from blood, taken before the fourth cycle of nivolumab. The receptors derive from a human donor with classical Hodgkin lymphoma.

This chain connects TRBV6-6 to TRBJ1-2, with TRBD1 identical over 7 bases. Trimming took 5 bases from V and 4 from J; bases not matched to a gene: 4. Germline values: CDR1 MNHNY, CDR2 SVGAGI (reference sequence). The CDR3 covers 13 residues. CDR3 DNA: TGTGCCAGCAGTCAACAGGGGACCTATGGCTACACCTTC. It specifies CASSQQGTYGYTF.

The CDR3 here is CASSYRTSGNTDTQYF. DNA of the CDR3: TGTGCCAGCTCTTACAGGACTAGCGGGAACACAGATACGCAGTATTTT. The chain couples TRBV18 to TRBJ2-3; 12 bases fit TRBD2. This CDR3 has 16 amino acids. V shed 6 bases and J 2 bases; nucleotides not matched to a gene: 6. The V gene's germline CDR1 is KGHSH and CDR2 LQKENI. Drawing the rest from reference TRBV18 and TRBJ2-3, the complete variable domain is NAGVMQNPRHLVRRRGQEARLRCSPMKGHSHVYWYRQLPEEGLKFMVYLQKENIIDESGMPKERFSAEFPKEGPSILRIQQVVRGDSAAYFCASSYRTSGNTDTQYFGPGTRLTVL.

This rearrangement joins TRBV4-2 to TRBJ2-5; D is uncertain. Germline V gene sequence: CDR1 LGHNA, CDR2 YNFKEQ. Trimming stripped 4 bases from V and 2 bases from J, with 11 bases between. This CDR3 spans 14 amino acids. CDR3 in amino acids: CASSRGEQQETQYF. CDR3 nucleotides: TGTGCCAGCAGCCGAGGAGAACAGCAAGAGACCCAGTACTTC.

The V call is TRBV6-6, the J call TRBJ1-1; perhaps TRBD1 as D (5 bases). V lost 0 bases and J lost 0, with 8 bases in between. Germline V gene sequence: CDR1 MNHNY, CDR2 SVGAGI (reference sequence). The CDR3 extends over 15 amino acids. The CDR3 nucleotides are TGTGCCAGCAGTTACTCCAAAGGGGTGAACACTGAAGCTTTCTTT. Translating gives CASSYSKGVNTEAFF.

The chain couples TRBV7-9 to TRBJ2-1; no reliable D call. Germline values: CDR1 SEHNR, CDR2 FQNEAQ (reference sequence). There are 15 residues in the CDR3. V dropped 2 bases and J dropped 4 bases, with 12 bases sitting between them. The CDR3 region is CASSLKLAGYNEQFF. The CDR3 region has the DNA TGTGCCAGCAGCTTAAAGTTGGCAGGTTACAATGAGCAGTTCTTC.

This rearrangement joins TRBV5-6 to TRBJ1-2; 7 bases fit TRBD1. The CDR3 is made up of 13 amino acids. J gave up 7 bases and V 1 base, and 4 bases lay outside the gene matches. Germline V gives CDR1 SGHDT, CDR2 YYEEEE. This CDR3 is CASSLRTGRGYTF. CDR3 DNA sequence: TGTGCCAGCAGCTTGCGGACAGGACGTGGCTACACCTTC.

The chain links TRBV6-1 to TRBJ1-2; 7 bases fit TRBD1. The germline V gene encodes CDR1 MNHNS and CDR2 SASEGT. The CDR3 contains 15 residues. J was trimmed by 3 bases and V by 4 bases; bases with no gene match: 8. CDR3 nucleotides: TGTGCCAGCAGTGTTTATGTCAGGGGGGACTATGGCTACACCTTC. It codes for CASSVYVRGDYGYTF.

The chain uses TRBV4-1 and TRBJ2-7, with D possibly matching TRBD1 (6 bases). V was cut by 2 bases and J by 6 bases, with 8 bases left in between. This CDR3 is built from 12 residues. Germline-derived CDR1 and CDR2 are MGHRA and YSYEKL. CDR3 amino acids: CASSQPGAEQYF. The CDR3, as DNA: TGCGCCAGCAGCCAACCAGGGGCCGAGCAGTACTTC.

This clone occurred once. This rearrangement joins TRBV5-4 to TRBJ2-2; D is uncertain. CDR3 length: 12 amino acids. CDR1 is SGHNT and CDR2 is YYREEE in the germline V gene (reference sequence). Trimming removed 1 base from V and 7 bases from J, with 5 bases in between. As DNA, the CDR3 is TGTGCCAGCAGCTTGCAAGACGGGGAGCTGTTTTTT. Encoded protein: CASSLQDGELFF.

This rearrangement joins TRBV10-3 to TRBJ2-3; TRBD2 agrees at 11 bases. Germline assignment: CDR1 ENHRY and CDR2 SYGVKD. CDR3 length: 16 amino acids. V shed 6 bases, J shed 4 bases, and the junction held 9 bases outside the gene matches. CDR3 nucleotide sequence: TGTGCCATCAGCCCCGCCACTAGCGGGAGCCCAGATACGCAGTATTTT. Translation gives CAISPATSGSPDTQYF.

V is TRBV9 and J is TRBJ2-5, with 9 positions matching TRBD1. The J segment lost 1 base and the V segment lost 0 bases, leaving 10 bases of the junction unmatched. In germline, CDR1 is SGDLS, CDR2 YYNGEE. This CDR3 contains 18 residues. The CDR3 loop is CASSVVPGTGWAQETQYF. CDR3 DNA: TGTGCCAGCAGCGTAGTGCCGGGGACAGGGTGGGCCCAAGAGACCCAGTACTTC.

This clone occurred a few times. V and J are TRBV9 and TRBJ1-1, with TRBD1 as a possible D gene (5 bases). The CDR3 has 15 amino acids. From germline, CDR1 is SGDLS and CDR2 YYNGEE. V was clipped by 1 base and J by 0 bases, with 10 bases between them. The CDR3, as DNA: TGTGCCAGCAGCGTACAGGGAGTTATGAACACTGAAGCTTTCTTT. It specifies CASSVQGVMNTEAFF. The full variable domain, in which reference TRBV9 and TRBJ1-1 provide the parts outside the CDR3, is DSGVTQTPKHLITATGQRVTLRCSPRSGDLSVYWYQQSLDQGLQFLIQYYNGEERAKGNILERFSAQQFPDLHSELNLSSLELGDSALYFCASSVQGVMNTEAFFGQGTRLTVV.

The chain couples TRBV20-1 to TRBJ2-7; D may be TRBD1 (6 bases). This CDR3 spans 11 amino acids. Germline loops: CDR1 DFQATT, CDR2 SNEGSKA (reference sequence). Between the trimmed V and J ends, which lost 4 bases and 8 bases, there was a span of 12 bases. CDR3 loop: CSAKSGAKQYF. The CDR3 bases are TGCAGTGCTAAGTCAGGGGCCAAGCAGTACTTC.

The V call is TRBV4-1, the J call TRBJ2-2; TRBD1 is a possible D gene (5 bases). V was trimmed by 4 bases and J by 4 bases, leaving 13 bases between them. CDR1 and CDR2 from the germline V gene are MGHRA and YSYEKL. The CDR3 totals 15 residues. The CDR3 spells CASSPRQSSTGELFF. The DNA of the CDR3 is TGCGCCAGCAGCCCTCGACAGTCTAGCACCGGGGAGCTGTTTTTT.

V usage is TRBV10-3 and J usage is TRBJ1-1; possibly TRBD1 for D (5 bases). CDR3 length: 15 amino acids. V lost 2 bases, J lost 5 bases, and 15 bases lay in between. CDR1 ENHRY and CDR2 SYGVKD come from the germline V gene. The CDR3 reads CAISEEGRDRTEAFF. Written as DNA, the CDR3 is TGTGCCATCAGTGAGGAGGGCAGGGATCGGACTGAAGCTTTCTTT.

The rearrangement links TRBV5-4 to TRBJ2-5, with 10 bases fitting TRBD2. Losses at the gene ends were 0 bases for V and 5 bases for J; bases not matched to a gene: 7. This CDR3 spans 16 amino acids. CDR1 SGHNT and CDR2 YYREEE come from the germline V gene (reference sequence). The CDR3 DNA follows: TGTGCCAGCAGCTTGGGGGCTAGCGGGAGTTTCGAGACCCAGTACTTC. It yields the protein CASSLGASGSFETQYF.

V is TRBV6-4 and J is TRBJ2-7, with D perhaps being TRBD1 or TRBD2 (5 bases each). CDR3 length equals 14 residues. Trimming removed 5 bases at V and 0 bases at J, with 11 bases between. Germline assignment: CDR1 MRHNA and CDR2 SNTAGT. CDR3 sequence: CASSPRGDSYEQYF. For the CDR3, the DNA is TGTGCCAGCAGTCCGAGGGGCGACTCCTACGAGCAGTACTTC.

This sequence joins TRBV12-2 and TRBJ1-5. TRBV12-2 represents a pseudogene. CDR3 length: 22 amino acids. The CDR3 loop reads CASLSSPNVSGGLAASNQPQHF. CDR3 DNA sequence: TGTGCAAGTCTTTCAAGCCCAAACGTGTCTGGGGGATTAGCGGCTAGCAATCAGCCCCAGCATTTT.

The rearrangement links TRBV6-5 to TRBJ2-1; D may be TRBD2 (6 bases). V was shortened by 6 bases and J by 2 bases, with 14 bases between the two germline ends. CDR3 length equals 15 residues. The germline gives CDR1 MNHEY, CDR2 SVGAGI. The chain's CDR3 is CASSPWGLPYNEQFF. DNA for the CDR3: TGTGCCAGCAGCCCTTGGGGACTCCCCTACAATGAGCAGTTCTTC.

This clone occurred a few times. This sample includes further DNA sequences coding for the same CDR3. The V gene is TRBV19, the J gene TRBJ1-1; D is ambiguous. The CDR3 sequence is 14 residues long. Germline lookup yields CDR1 LNHDA and CDR2 SQIVND (reference sequence). Trimming took off 0 bases at V and 6 bases at J, with 11 bases between the two ends. The DNA of the CDR3 is TGTGCCAGTAGTATAGAGAGAGGAGCTGCTGAAGCTTTCTTT. This gives the protein CASSIERGAAEAFF. The complete variable domain, with remaining parts taken from reference TRBV19 and TRBJ1-1, reads DGGITQSPKYLFRKEGQNVTLSCEQNLNHDAMYWYRQDPGQGLRLIYYSQIVNDFQKGDIAEGYSVSREKKESFPLTVTSAQKNPTAFYLCASSIERGAAEAFFGQGTRLTVV.

The chain couples TRBV9 to TRBJ1-5, with D possibly TRBD1 on 5 matching bases. This CDR3 is 17 amino acids long. Trimming removed 0 bases from V and 0 bases from J, with 13 bases in between. Germline lookup yields CDR1 SGDLS and CDR2 YYNGEE. CDR3 nucleotides: TGTGCCAGCAGCGTAGACCCGGGACTAAATAGCAATCAGCCCCAGCATTTT. Translation gives CASSVDPGLNSNQPQHF.

The CDR3 DNA sequence: TGTGCCAGCAGCCTCCGCGCAGGGTCCCCCTACGAGCAGTACTTC. Translated: CASSLRAGSPYEQYF. This chain connects TRBV5-4 to TRBJ2-5, with a tentative D call TRBD1 (5 bases). The J call may be faulty, since TRBJ2-7 better matches the DNA end. CDR3 size: 15 residues. The germline V gene has CDR1 SGHNT and CDR2 YYREEE (reference sequence).

The rearrangement links TRBV30 to TRBJ1-1; weak D call: TRBD1 (6 bases). V was trimmed by 3 bases and J by 1 base, leaving 9 bases between them. The CDR3 sequence is 13 residues long. In germline, CDR1 is GTSNPN, CDR2 SVGIG (reference sequence). Here the CDR3 DNA reads TGTGCCTGGAGGACAGGCCCGAACACTGAAGCTTTCTTT. As protein: CAWRTGPNTEAFF.

CDR3 residues: CASSAAIAEQYF. The CDR3 nucleotides read TGTGCCAGCAGTGCCGCGATAGCCGAGCAGTACTTC. The rearrangement joins TRBV28 to TRBJ2-7; D uncertain. The CDR3 consists of 12 residues. From germline, CDR1 is MDHEN and CDR2 SYDVKM. V gave up 5 bases and J gave up 6 bases, with 11 bases separating them.

The rearrangement uses TRBV4-1 and TRBJ1-2; 8 bases line up with TRBD1. CDR1 is MGHRA, CDR2 YSYEKL, per germline. J lost 8 bases, V lost 2 bases, and 13 bases had no gene match. The CDR3 consists of 16 residues. Written as DNA, the CDR3 is TGCGCCAGCAGCCAAAAAAAACCCCCAGGGGGCCAGGGCTACACCTTC. Amino acids: CASSQKKPPGGQGYTF.

The gene calls are TRBV4-1 and TRBJ2-7; D assignment may be TRBD1 or TRBD2 (6 bases each). The V and J ends lost 4 bases and 4 bases respectively, with 11 bases between them. The CDR3 extends over 13 amino acids. CDR1 and CDR2 (germline): MGHRA, YSYEKL. CDR3 residues: CASSPRGGYEQYF. In DNA, the CDR3 is TGCGCCAGCAGCCCCAGGGGAGGATACGAGCAGTACTTC.

The chain uses TRBV6-5 and TRBJ1-2; D remains ambiguous. The V and J ends lost 0 bases and 8 bases respectively, with 19 bases between them. Per germline, CDR1 MNHEY and CDR2 SVGAGI. CDR3 length equals 16 residues. The CDR3 DNA reads TGTGCCAGCAGTTACTCGACGCAGCCACTAACTATGGGCTACACCTTC. Translation: CASSYSTQPLTMGYTF.

This clone was recorded a few times. J is TRBJ2-2 and V is TRBV2; D possibly corresponds to TRBD1 (5 bases). Germline V gene lookup returns CDR1 SNHLY and CDR2 FYNNEI. This CDR3 has 14 residues. Trimming left V 6 bases short and J 0 bases short, with 8 bases between. CDR3 region: CASRAGTNTGELFF. The CDR3 region has the DNA TGTGCCAGCAGGGCAGGGACGAACACCGGGGAGCTGTTTTTT.

This clone was detected once. The J gene is TRBJ1-2, the V gene TRBV28; weak D call: TRBD1 (5 bases). This CDR3 region has 14 residues. V gave up 6 bases and J gave up 7 bases, with 18 bases separating them. CDR1 MDHEN and CDR2 SYDVKM come from the germline V gene. The CDR3 nucleotides are TGTGCCAGCAGCCAAGGACAAGGCCAAATTGGCTACACCTTC. Its translation: CASSQGQGQIGYTF.

V and J are TRBV18 and TRBJ1-2, with D tentatively TRBD1 (6 bases). Germline V CDR1 and CDR2: KGHSH, LQKENI. CDR3 size: 15 residues. With 2 bases removed from V and 5 bases from J, the gap between germline ends came to 15 bases. CDR3 sequence reads: CASSPIGGSAYGYTF. The CDR3, as DNA: TGTGCCAGCTCACCAATTGGGGGCAGCGCTTATGGCTACACCTTC.